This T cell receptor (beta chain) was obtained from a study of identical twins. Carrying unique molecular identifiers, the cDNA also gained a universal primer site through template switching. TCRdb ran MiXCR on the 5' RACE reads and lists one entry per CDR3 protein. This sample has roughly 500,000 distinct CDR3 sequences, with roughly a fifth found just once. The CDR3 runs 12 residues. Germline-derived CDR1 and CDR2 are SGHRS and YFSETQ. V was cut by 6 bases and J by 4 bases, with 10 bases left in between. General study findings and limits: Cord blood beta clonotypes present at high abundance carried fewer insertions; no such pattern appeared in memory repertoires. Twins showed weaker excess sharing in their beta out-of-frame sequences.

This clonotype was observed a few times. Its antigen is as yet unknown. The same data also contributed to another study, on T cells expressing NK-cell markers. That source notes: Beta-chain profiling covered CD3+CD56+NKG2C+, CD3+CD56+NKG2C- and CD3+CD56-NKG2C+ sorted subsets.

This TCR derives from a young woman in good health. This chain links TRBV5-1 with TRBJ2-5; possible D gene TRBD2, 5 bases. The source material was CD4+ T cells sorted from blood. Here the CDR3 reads CASKGGGETQYF. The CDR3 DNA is TGCGCCAGCAAAGGTGGAGGAGAGACCCAGTACTTC.